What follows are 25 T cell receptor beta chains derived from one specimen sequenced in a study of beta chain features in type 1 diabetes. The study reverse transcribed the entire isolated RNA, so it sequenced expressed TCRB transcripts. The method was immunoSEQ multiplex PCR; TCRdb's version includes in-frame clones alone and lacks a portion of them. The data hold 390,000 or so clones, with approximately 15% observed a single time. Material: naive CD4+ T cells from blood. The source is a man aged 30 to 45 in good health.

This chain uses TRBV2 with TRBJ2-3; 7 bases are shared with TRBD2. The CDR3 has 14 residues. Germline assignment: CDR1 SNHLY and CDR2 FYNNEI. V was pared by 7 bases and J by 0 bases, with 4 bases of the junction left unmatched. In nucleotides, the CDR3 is TGTGCCAGCAAGTTAGCGGGTAGCACAGATACGCAGTATTTT. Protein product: CASKLAGSTDTQYF.

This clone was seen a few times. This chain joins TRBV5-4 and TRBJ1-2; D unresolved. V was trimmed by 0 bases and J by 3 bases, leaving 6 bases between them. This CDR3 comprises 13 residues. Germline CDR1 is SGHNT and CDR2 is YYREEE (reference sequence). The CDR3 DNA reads TGTGCCAGCAGCTTGGAGGTAGACTATGGCTACACCTTC. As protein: CASSLEVDYGYTF. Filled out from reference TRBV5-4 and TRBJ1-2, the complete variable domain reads ETGVTQSPTHLIKTRGQQVTLRCSSQSGHNTVSWYQQALGQGPQFIFQYYREEENGRGNFPPRFSGLQFPNYSSELNVNALELDDSALYLCASSLEVDYGYTFGSGTRLTVV.

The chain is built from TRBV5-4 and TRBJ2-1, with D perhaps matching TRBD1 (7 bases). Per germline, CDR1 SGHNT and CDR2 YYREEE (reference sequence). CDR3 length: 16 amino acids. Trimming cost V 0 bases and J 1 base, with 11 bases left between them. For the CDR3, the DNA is TGTGCCAGCAGCTTGGGACAGGGAGGATCCTACAATGAGCAGTTCTTC. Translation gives CASSLGQGGSYNEQFF.

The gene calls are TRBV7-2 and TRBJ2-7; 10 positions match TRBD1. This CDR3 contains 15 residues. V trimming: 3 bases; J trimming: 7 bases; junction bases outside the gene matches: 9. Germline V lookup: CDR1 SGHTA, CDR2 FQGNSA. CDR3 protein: CASSFRDRGQREQYF. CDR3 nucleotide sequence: TGTGCCAGCAGCTTCCGGGACAGGGGTCAGAGGGAGCAGTACTTC.

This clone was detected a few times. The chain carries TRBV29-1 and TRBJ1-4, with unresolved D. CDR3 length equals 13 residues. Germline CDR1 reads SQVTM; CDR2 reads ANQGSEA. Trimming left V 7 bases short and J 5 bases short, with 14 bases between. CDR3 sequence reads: CSAVSLENEKLFF. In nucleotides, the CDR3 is TGCAGCGCTGTTTCATTGGAAAATGAAAAACTGTTTTTT. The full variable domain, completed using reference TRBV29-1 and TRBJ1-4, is SAVISQKPSRDICQRGTSLTIQCQVDSQVTMMFWYRQQPGQSLTLIATANQGSEATYESGFVIDKFPISRPNLTFSTLTVSNMSPEDSSIYLCSAVSLENEKLFFGSGTQLSVL.

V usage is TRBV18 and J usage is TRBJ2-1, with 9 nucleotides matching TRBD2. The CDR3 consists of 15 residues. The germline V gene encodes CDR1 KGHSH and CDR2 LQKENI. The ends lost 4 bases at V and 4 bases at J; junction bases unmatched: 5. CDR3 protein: CASSLRGRDYNEQFF. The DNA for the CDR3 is TGTGCCAGCTCACTACGCGGGAGGGATTACAATGAGCAGTTCTTC. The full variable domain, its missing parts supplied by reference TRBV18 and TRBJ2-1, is NAGVMQNPRHLVRRRGQEARLRCSPMKGHSHVYWYRQLPEEGLKFMVYLQKENIIDESGMPKERFSAEFPKEGPSILRIQQVVRGDSAAYFCASSLRGRDYNEQFFGPGTRLTVL.

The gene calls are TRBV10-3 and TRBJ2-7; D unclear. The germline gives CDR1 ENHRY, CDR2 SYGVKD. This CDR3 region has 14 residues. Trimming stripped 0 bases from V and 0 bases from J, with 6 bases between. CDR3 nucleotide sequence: TGTGCCATCAGTGAGTCGGGGATCTCCTACGAGCAGTACTTC. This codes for CAISESGISYEQYF.

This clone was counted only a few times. The CDR3 loop is CASSLEPLGEQFF. The CDR3 region has the DNA TGCGCCAGCAGCTTGGAACCGCTAGGTGAGCAGTTCTTC. The J gene is TRBJ2-1, the V gene TRBV5-1, with unresolved D. Germline V lookup: CDR1 SGHRS, CDR2 YFSETQ. The CDR3 consists of 13 residues. V lost 0 bases and J 9 bases, leaving 10 bases between the germline ends.

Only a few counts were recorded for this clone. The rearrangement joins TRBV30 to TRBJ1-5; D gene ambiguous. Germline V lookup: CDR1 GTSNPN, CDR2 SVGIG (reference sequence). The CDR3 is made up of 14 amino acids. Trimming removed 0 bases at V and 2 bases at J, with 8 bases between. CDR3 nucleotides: TGTGCCTGGAGTGTACGCATCGGCAATCAGCCCCAGCATTTT. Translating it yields CAWSVRIGNQPQHF.

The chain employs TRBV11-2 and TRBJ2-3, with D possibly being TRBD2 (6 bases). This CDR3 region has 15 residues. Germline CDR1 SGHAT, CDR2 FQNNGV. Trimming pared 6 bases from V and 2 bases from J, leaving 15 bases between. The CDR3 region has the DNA TGTGCCAGCAGTTCCCGACTAGATAACACAGATACGCAGTATTTT. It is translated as CASSSRLDNTDTQYF.

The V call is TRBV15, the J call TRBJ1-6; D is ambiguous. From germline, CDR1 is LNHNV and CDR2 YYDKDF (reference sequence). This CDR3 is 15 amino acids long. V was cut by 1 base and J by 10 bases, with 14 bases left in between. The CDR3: CATSRGMGSGSPLHF. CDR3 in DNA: TGTGCCACCAGCAGAGGGATGGGGTCGGGCTCACCCCTCCACTTT. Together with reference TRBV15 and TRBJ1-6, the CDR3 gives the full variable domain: DAMVIQNPRYQVTQFGKPVTLSCSQTLNHNVMYWYQQKSSQAPKLLFHYYDKDFNNEADTPDNFQSRRPNTSFCFLDIRSPGLGDTAMYLCATSRGMGSGSPLHFGNGTRLTVT.

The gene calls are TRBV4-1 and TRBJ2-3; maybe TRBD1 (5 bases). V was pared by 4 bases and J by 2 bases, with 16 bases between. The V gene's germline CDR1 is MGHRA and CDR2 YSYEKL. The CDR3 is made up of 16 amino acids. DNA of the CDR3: TGCGCCAGCAGCCTCAACCAGGGCCTTCCCACAGATACGCAGTATTTT. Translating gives CASSLNQGLPTDTQYF.

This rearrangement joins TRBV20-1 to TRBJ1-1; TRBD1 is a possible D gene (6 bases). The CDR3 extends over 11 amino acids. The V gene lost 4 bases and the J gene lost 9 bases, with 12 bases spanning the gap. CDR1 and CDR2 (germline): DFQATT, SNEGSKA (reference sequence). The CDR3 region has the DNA TGCAGTGCTACGTCAGGGGAAAAAGCTTTCTTT. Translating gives CSATSGEKAFF.

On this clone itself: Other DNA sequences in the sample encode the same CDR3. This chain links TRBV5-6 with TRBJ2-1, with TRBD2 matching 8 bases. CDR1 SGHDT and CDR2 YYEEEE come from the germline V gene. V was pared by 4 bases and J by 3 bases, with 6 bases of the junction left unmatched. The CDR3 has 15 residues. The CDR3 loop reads CASSPTSGRYNEQFF. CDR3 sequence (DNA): TGTGCCAGCAGCCCAACTAGCGGACGCTACAATGAGCAGTTCTTC.

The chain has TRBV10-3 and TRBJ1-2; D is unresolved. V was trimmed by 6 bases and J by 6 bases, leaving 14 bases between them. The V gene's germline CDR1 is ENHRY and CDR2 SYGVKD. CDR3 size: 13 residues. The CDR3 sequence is CAISLQEQDGYTF. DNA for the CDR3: TGTGCCATCAGCCTACAAGAGCAGGATGGCTACACCTTC.

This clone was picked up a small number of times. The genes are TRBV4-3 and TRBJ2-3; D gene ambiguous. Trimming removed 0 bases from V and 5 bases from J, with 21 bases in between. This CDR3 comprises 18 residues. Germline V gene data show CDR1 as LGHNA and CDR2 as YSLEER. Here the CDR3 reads CASSQDVKIDVFGDTQYF. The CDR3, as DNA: TGCGCCAGCAGCCAAGATGTGAAAATCGATGTTTTTGGAGATACGCAGTATTTT.

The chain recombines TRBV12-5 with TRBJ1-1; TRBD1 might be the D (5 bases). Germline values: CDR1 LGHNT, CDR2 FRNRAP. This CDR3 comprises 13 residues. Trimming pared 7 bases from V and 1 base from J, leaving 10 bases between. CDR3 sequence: CASAEGTNTEAFF. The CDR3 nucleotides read TGTGCTAGTGCGGAGGGGACGAACACTGAAGCTTTCTTT. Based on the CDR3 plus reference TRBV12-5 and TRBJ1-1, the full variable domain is DARVTQTPRHKVTEMGQEVTMRCQPILGHNTVFWYRQTMMQGLELLAYFRNRAPLDDSGMPKDRFSAEMPDATLATLKIQPSEPRDSAVYFCASAEGTNTEAFFGQGTRLTVV.

The CDR3, as DNA: TGTGCCAGCAGAAGGGTACCCGTAGCGGGAGGGGGTGCAGATACGCAGTATTTT. Amino acids: CASRRVPVAGGGADTQYF. The chain has TRBV28 and TRBJ2-3, with 11 bases that match TRBD2. The length of the CDR3 is 18 residues. Germline values: CDR1 MDHEN, CDR2 SYDVKM. V shed 6 bases and J 4 bases; nucleotides not matched to a gene: 15.

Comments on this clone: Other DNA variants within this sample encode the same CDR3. Here the CDR3 DNA reads TGCAGTGTAGGGGGCAATCAGCCCCAGCATTTT. It codes for CSVGGNQPQHF. This chain connects TRBV20-1 to TRBJ1-5; possible D gene TRBD1, 5 bases. The CDR3 sequence is 11 residues long. Germline-derived CDR1 and CDR2 are DFQATT and SNEGSKA (reference sequence). The V end was cut by 7 bases, the J end by 2 bases, with 6 bases between.

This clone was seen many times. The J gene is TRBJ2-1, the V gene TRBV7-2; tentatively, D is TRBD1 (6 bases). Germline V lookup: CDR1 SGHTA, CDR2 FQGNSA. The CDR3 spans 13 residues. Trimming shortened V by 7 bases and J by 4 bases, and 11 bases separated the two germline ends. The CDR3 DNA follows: TGTGCCAGCAACAGGGATGGGTACAATGAGCAGTTCTTC. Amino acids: CASNRDGYNEQFF.

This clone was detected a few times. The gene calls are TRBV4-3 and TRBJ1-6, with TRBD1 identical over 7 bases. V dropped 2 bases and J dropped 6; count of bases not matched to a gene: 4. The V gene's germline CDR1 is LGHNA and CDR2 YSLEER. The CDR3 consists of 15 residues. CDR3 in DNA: TGCGCCAGCAGCCAATCGACAGGGTCTAATTCACCCCTCCACTTT. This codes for CASSQSTGSNSPLHF.

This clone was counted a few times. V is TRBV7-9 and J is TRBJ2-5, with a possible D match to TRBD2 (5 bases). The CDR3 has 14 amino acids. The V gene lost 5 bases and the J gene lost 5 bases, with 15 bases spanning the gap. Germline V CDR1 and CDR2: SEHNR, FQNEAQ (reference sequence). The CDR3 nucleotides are TGTGCCAGCAGCCCGACTAAGGTCAGGGAGACCCAGTACTTC. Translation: CASSPTKVRETQYF.

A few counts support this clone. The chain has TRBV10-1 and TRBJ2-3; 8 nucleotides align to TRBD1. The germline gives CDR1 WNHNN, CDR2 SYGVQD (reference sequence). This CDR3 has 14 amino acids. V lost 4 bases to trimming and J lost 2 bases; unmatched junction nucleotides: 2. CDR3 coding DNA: TGCGCCAGCAGTGTGGACAGGGCCACAGATACGCAGTATTTT. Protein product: CASSVDRATDTQYF.

The CDR3 reads CASSQVTGVDETQYF. The CDR3 bases are TGCGCCAGCAGCCAAGTTACAGGGGTAGACGAGACCCAGTACTTC. The chain joins TRBV4-3 to TRBJ2-5, with 7 bases matching TRBD1. The V gene end was trimmed by 1 base and the J gene end by 5 bases; junction bases not matched to a gene: 7. CDR1 and CDR2 (germline): LGHNA, YSLEER. This CDR3 is 15 amino acids long.

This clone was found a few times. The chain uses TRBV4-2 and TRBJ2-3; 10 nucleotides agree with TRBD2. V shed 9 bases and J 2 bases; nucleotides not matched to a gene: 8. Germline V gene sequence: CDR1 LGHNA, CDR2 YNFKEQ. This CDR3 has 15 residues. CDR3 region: CASHLAGDSTDTQYF. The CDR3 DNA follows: TGTGCCAGTCACCTAGCGGGAGATTCCACAGATACGCAGTATTTT.